This T cell receptor (beta chain) was retrieved from a study of regulatory and conventional T cells in RAG deficiency (dated by TCRdb to 2016 to 2017). Background on the whole study: To compare the diversity and composition of the repertoires of Treg, conventional CD4+ and CD8+ T cells between RAG-deficient patients and healthy controls, the study applied high-throughput TCR beta sequencing.

Concerning this clone: The antigen it recognizes is unknown. No much larger clone exists at a distance of one base, and base qualities are not known.

The study at large found these results: Markedly lower Shannon entropy and higher Simpson indices were observed in RAG-deficient patients than in control T-cell subpopulations. Rather than being bona fide Treg cells, the sorted CD25-high CD127-low cells in Omenn syndrome patients may represent peripherally activated cells. For some subjects, some T-cell subset analyses were not performed. Unique TCR beta sequences from Treg cells were about 100-fold fewer in Omenn syndrome and CID/AS patients than controls, versus 7.5 to 10-fold for other subsets. All patient T-cell subsets had shorter CDR3 lengths; Omenn syndrome patients showed >85% Treg-Tconv repertoire overlap at nucleotide and amino acid level.

Conventional CD4+ T cells were purified from blood as CD25-low CD127-high cells before genomic DNA extraction. For repertoire analyses, the comparison group consisted of about eight healthy control donors. Looking up the germline V gene yields CDR1 SGHRS and CDR2 YFSETQ. Between the V and J ends, shortened by 4 bases and 4 bases respectively, the junction contains 15 bases. The CDR3 spans 16 residues, from the cysteine through the phenylalanine. Kept here is only the CDR3 DNA, which spans 48 bases and is read in frame from base 1. Library prep was done by the immunoSEQ multiplex PCR assay. Genomic DNA from the sorted T-cell subsets was used to amplify and sequence rearranged TCR beta chain products. The paper's data handling went like this. Repertoire diversity of productive TCR beta rearrangements was quantified using Shannon entropy and Simpson indices. Clonal expansion was assessed by the summed frequency of the 100 most abundant productive TCR beta clonotypes among total reads. The TRB repertoires were scored with a self-reactivity index that is based on amino acid usage at CDR3beta positions 6 and 7. Two-way ANOVA was used for repertoire analyses, while Student t or Mann-Whitney tests were used for flow cytometric analyses. Sourced from immuneACCESS, this table was stored by TCRdb with only in-frame sequences that have V and J called. A share of the clones is absent; for the studies checked, an unresolved V gene accounts for under half, and the remainder has no known explanation. That table is the source of V, J and clone size, and D and trimming were worked out from the DNA. This sample lists about 30,000 clones; 96% were detected once. Of the sample, over 0.35% falls within the top ten clones.

These same data were also listed under a study on regulatory T cells. The other study reports the following: The multiplex PCR used 52 forward TRBV primers and 13 reverse TRBJ primers, with assay-based and computational corrections for amplification bias. Repertoires from patients had restricted unique TRB V-J pairs and skewed V and J gene usage, with the strongest effect in regulatory T cells. Between CD3G-deficient patients and healthy controls, the study compared T-cell receptor beta repertoires in sorted regulatory T cells, conventional CD4+ T cells and CD8+ T cells. Peripheral blood mononuclear cells were isolated by Ficoll density separation. Rearranged TRB loci were amplified from genomic DNA by multiplex PCR within the immunoSEQ assay. Sequencing of the TRB amplicons was done on an Illumina HiSeq platform. Raw sequences were error-filtered and aligned to reference gene sequences by custom algorithms and were subsequently analyzed with the immunoSEQ online tools. Frequencies of productive and nonproductive TRB rearrangements were evaluated among both unique and total sequences. Groups were compared by t tests, Mann-Whitney tests or two-way ANOVA performed in Prism software.

Sequencing was carried out using CD25- CD4+ T cells sorted from blood. Rearrangement joined TRBV5-1 to TRBJ2-6; the D gene is possibly TRBD1, with 6 bases matching. The sequence was collected from a human donor in good health. Here is the DNA: TGCGCCAGCAGCCTAAAGACAGGTAGGGGGGCCAACGTCCTGACTTTC. The resulting protein is CASSLKTGRGANVLTF.